The 20 T cell receptor beta chains below all came from one sample that was sequenced in a study of T cells in Graves' hyperthyroidism and ophthalmopathy. Using RNA transcripts as the source, TCR beta CDR3 regions were amplified. An initial round of RT-PCR targeting the TCR CDR3 relied on the HTBI primer set. A single record per CDR3 protein comes from TCRdb applying MiXCR to the multiplex PCR reads. The sample has approximately 510,000 distinct CDR3 sequences, around 21% seen once. The sample was blood. These receptors all come from a man aged 18 to 29 with Graves' hyperthyroidism.

This clonotype occurred many times. The V and J genes are TRBV10-3 and TRBJ1-2; 7 bases agree with TRBD1. V trimming: 3 bases; J trimming: 7 bases; junction bases outside the gene matches: 8. Germline V gene data show CDR1 as ENHRY and CDR2 as SYGVKD. The CDR3 has 14 amino acids. DNA of the CDR3: TGTGCCATCAGTGACTTCGGAGGGGGCTCTGGCTACACCTTC. Translation: CAISDFGGGSGYTF.

The table lists this clonotype with many counts. The chain joins TRBV2 to TRBJ1-5; D is unclear. V shed 1 base and J shed 5 bases, with 9 bases lying between them. Germline V gene data show CDR1 as SNHLY and CDR2 as FYNNEI. CDR3 length: 14 amino acids. For the CDR3, the DNA is TGTGCCAGCAGTGAAGACAGAAGTTATCAGCCCCAGCATTTT. It specifies CASSEDRSYQPQHF.

The chain employs TRBV30 and TRBJ2-5; D remains ambiguous. This CDR3 contains 15 residues. Per the germline V gene, CDR1 is GTSNPN and CDR2 is SVGIG (reference sequence). The ends were cut back, 1 base at V and 4 bases at J, with 16 bases in the middle. CDR3 sequence (DNA): TGTGCCTGGAGTGCCACGGATGCCATAGGAGAGACCCAGTACTTC. Protein: CAWSATDAIGETQYF.

This clonotype was observed many times. The chain recombines TRBV7-8 with TRBJ1-5; D call uncertain. Per the germline V gene, CDR1 is SGHVS and CDR2 is FQNEAQ. Trimming took off 3 bases at V and 2 bases at J, with 11 bases between the two ends. There are 15 residues in the CDR3. The CDR3 DNA reads TGTGCCAGCAGCTTTATGGACGGCGGCAATCAGCCCCAGCATTTT. This sequence encodes CASSFMDGGNQPQHF. Variable domain in full (rest from reference TRBV7-8 and TRBJ1-5): GAGVSQSPRYKVAKRGQDVALRCDPISGHVSLFWYQQALGQGPEFLTYFQNEAQLDKSGLPSDRFFAERPEGSVSTLKIQRTQQEDSAVYLCASSFMDGGNQPQHFGDGTRLSIL.

Of note for this clonotype: A read error may explain this, as a much larger clone is one base away. The CDR3 carries no conserved terminal phenylalanine or tryptophan, so it likely arises from a read error. The CDR3 sequence is CASSWGQGYTY. The CDR3 DNA reads TGTGCCAGCAGCTGGGGACAGGGCTACACCTAC. The chain joins TRBV7-2 to TRBJ1-2; 7 positions agree with TRBD1. The germline gives CDR1 SGHTA, CDR2 FQGNSA. CDR3 length equals 11 residues. V lost 4 bases and J lost 8; bases outside the gene matches: 1.

This clonotype occurred many times. This chain joins TRBV2 and TRBJ1-1, with a tentative D call TRBD1 (5 bases). The CDR3 totals 14 residues. Germline loops: CDR1 SNHLY, CDR2 FYNNEI. V lost 1 base and J lost 10, with 16 bases in between. The chain's CDR3 is CASSEGPIGGTAFF. The CDR3 nucleotides are TGTGCCAGCAGTGAAGGTCCTATCGGGGGTACAGCTTTCTTT.

This clonotype was counted many times. The V and J genes are TRBV6-5 and TRBJ1-1, with D unresolved. From germline, CDR1 is MNHEY and CDR2 SVGAGI. The V end lost 2 bases, the J end lost 1 base, and 8 bases lay between the germline ends. This CDR3 is 14 amino acids long. The CDR3 DNA follows: TGTGCCAGCAGTTACGCCTACAGGAACACTGAAGCTTTCTTT. Translating gives CASSYAYRNTEAFF.

Regarding this clonotype: One end of the junction fails to match germline, which may point to a read error. The J gene is TRBJ2-5, the V gene TRBV6-9, with no clear D. This CDR3 region has 13 residues. Germline values: CDR1 MNHGY, CDR2 SVAAGI. The CDR3 nucleotides are TGTGCCACCAGTTATGATGACCGTGCGACCCAGTACTTC. It is translated as CATSYDDRATQYF.

The sample holds many counts of this clonotype. In nucleotides, the CDR3 is TGTGCCAGCAGTTTAGGAAGGGGCGGCACTGAAGCTTTCTTT. The encoded protein is CASSLGRGGTEAFF. This rearrangement joins TRBV12-3 or TRBV12-4 to TRBJ1-1; D is perhaps TRBD1 (5 bases). Trimming took off 1 base at V and 4 bases at J, with 10 bases between the two ends. The CDR3 totals 14 residues.

Many counts were recorded for this clonotype. The genes are TRBV9 and TRBJ1-5; 7 nucleotides match TRBD1. The CDR3 extends over 13 amino acids. The germline CDR1 and CDR2 sequences are SGDLS and YYNGEE. The ends lost 1 base at V and 9 bases at J; junction bases unmatched: 4. The CDR3 here is CASSVQGGRPQHF. The CDR3, as DNA: TGTGCCAGCAGCGTACAGGGGGGACGGCCCCAGCATTTT.

In this sample, this clonotype turned up many times. The V and J genes are TRBV7-2 and TRBJ1-2; TRBD1 aligns across 9 bases. The CDR3 covers 15 residues. The germline gives CDR1 SGHTA, CDR2 FQGNSA. J lost 2 bases, V lost 3 bases, and 4 bases had no gene match. The CDR3 bases are TGTGCCAGCAGCTTCACAGGGGGCAGCAACTATGGCTACACCTTC. Its protein product is CASSFTGGSNYGYTF.

This clonotype occurred a few times. The V gene is TRBV11-3, the J gene TRBJ2-4; D uncertain. Trimming removed 1 base at V and 2 bases at J, with 6 bases between. Germline values: CDR1 SGHNT, CDR2 YENEEA. This CDR3 contains 14 residues. CDR3: CASSLVRTKNIQYF. The CDR3 DNA sequence: TGTGCCAGCAGCTTAGTCAGGACCAAAAACATTCAGTACTTC.

This clonotype was recorded once. The V gene is TRBV6-2 or TRBV6-3, the J gene TRBJ2-5, with D uncertain. V dropped 8 bases and J dropped 7 bases, with 8 bases sitting between them. CDR1 is MNHEY, CDR2 SVGEGT, per germline. This CDR3 spans 10 amino acids. CDR3 nucleotides: TGTGCCAGCGAAGAGGCGACCCAGTACTTC. Protein sequence: CASEEATQYF.

This clonotype was counted between two and nine times. A much larger clonotype is one base distant, so this may be a read error. The chain has TRBV27 and TRBJ1-2; D is unclear. This CDR3 region has 13 residues. Germline V gene data show CDR1 as MNHEY and CDR2 as SMNVEV (reference sequence). Trimming removed 3 bases from V and 7 bases from J, with 12 bases in between. The CDR3 region has the DNA TGTGCCAGCAGTTTTAAGGGTTTCTGTGGCTACACCTTC. As protein: CASSFKGFCGYTF.

There are many counts of this clonotype. This rearrangement joins TRBV10-2 to TRBJ1-2; possibly TRBD1 for D (6 bases). The ends were cut back, 0 bases at V and 4 bases at J, with 6 bases in the middle. Germline CDR1 WSHSY, CDR2 SAAADI. This CDR3 region has 13 residues. The DNA of the CDR3 is TGCGCCAGCAGTGAGTCGGACAGCTATGGCTACACCTTC. Protein product: CASSESDSYGYTF.

This clonotype was counted many times. The chain recombines TRBV10-3 with TRBJ2-5, with D maybe TRBD1 (5 bases). This CDR3 spans 14 amino acids. Between the trimmed V and J ends, which lost 0 bases and 5 bases, there was a span of 10 bases. Germline CDR1 is ENHRY and CDR2 is SYGVKD. The CDR3 sequence: CAISESTARETQYF. The DNA for the CDR3 is TGTGCCATCAGTGAGTCGACAGCTAGGGAGACCCAGTACTTC.

This clonotype was observed many times. This rearrangement joins TRBV2 to TRBJ2-7; D perhaps matches TRBD1 (6 bases). V was shortened by 6 bases and J by 7 bases, with 19 bases between the two germline ends. Germline CDR1 reads SNHLY; CDR2 reads FYNNEI. CDR3 length: 14 amino acids. Here the CDR3 DNA reads TGTGCCAGCAGCCCCAGGGGTCCCCTAGGAGAGCAGTACTTC. This gives the protein CASSPRGPLGEQYF.

Many counts were recorded for this clonotype. The chain combines TRBV5-6 with TRBJ1-1; a possible D gene is TRBD1 (6 bases). The CDR3 runs 14 residues. Germline assignment: CDR1 SGHDT and CDR2 YYEEEE. Trimming stripped 3 bases from V and 6 bases from J, with 15 bases between. This CDR3 is CASSSGTGYPEAFF. The CDR3 bases are TGTGCCAGCAGCTCTGGTACAGGGTACCCTGAAGCTTTCTTT.

This clonotype has at least ten counts. The chain employs TRBV3-1 and TRBJ2-7; the match to TRBD2 covers 7 bases. The germline V gene encodes CDR1 LGHDT and CDR2 YNNKEL (reference sequence). The trim removed 1 base at V and 6 bases at J, leaving 6 bases unmatched. The CDR3 contains 14 residues. CDR3 in amino acids: CASSQVVTGGEQYF. The CDR3 region has the DNA TGTGCCAGCAGCCAAGTCGTGACGGGGGGCGAGCAGTACTTC.

This clonotype was seen many times. The chain joins TRBV28 to TRBJ2-7; TRBD2 matches 8 bases. J lost 1 base, V lost 7 bases, and 12 bases had no gene match. The CDR3 is 16 residues long. The germline V gene has CDR1 MDHEN and CDR2 SYDVKM. CDR3 amino acids: CASTRALGGESYEQYF. The CDR3, as DNA: TGTGCCAGCACCCGTGCCCTCGGGGGGGAGTCCTACGAGCAGTACTTC.